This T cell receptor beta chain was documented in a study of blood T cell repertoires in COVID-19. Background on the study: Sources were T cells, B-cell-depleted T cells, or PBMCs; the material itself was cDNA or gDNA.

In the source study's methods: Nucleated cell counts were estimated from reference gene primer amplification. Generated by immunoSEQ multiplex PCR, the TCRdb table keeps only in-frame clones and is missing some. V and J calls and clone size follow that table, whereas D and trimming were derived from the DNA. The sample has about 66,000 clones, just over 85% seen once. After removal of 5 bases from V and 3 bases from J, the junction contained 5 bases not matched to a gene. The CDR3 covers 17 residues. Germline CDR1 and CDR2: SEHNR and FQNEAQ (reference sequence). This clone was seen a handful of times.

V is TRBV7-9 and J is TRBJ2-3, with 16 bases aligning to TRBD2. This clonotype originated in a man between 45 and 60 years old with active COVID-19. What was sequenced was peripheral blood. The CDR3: CASSPGTSGGATDTQYF. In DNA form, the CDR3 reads TGTGCCAGCAGCCCCGGGACTAGCGGGGGGGCAACAGATACGCAGTATTTT.